This T cell receptor (beta chain) derives from a study of cytomegalovirus exposure and HLA in healthy donors. Study results and limitations: Later, TCR association rates were found to vary by HLA locus, highest for DRB1 and lowest for HLA-C. The study designated 150 or so TCR beta chains cytomegalovirus-associated.

In regard to this clone: Its antigen is currently unknown.

Trimming took 1 base from V and 3 from J, leaving 21 bases between them. Germline V gene lookup returns CDR1 LGHNA and CDR2 YSLEER. The CDR3 extends over 18 amino acids. Amplification used 60 Vbeta primers and 13 Jbeta primers. Generated by immunoSEQ multiplex PCR, the TCRdb table keeps only in-frame clones and is missing some. The sample holds fewer than 75,000 clones, 65% to 80% seen once. Sequencing was performed on PBMCs. V usage is TRBV4-3 and J usage is TRBJ1-2, with no clear D. The sequence was obtained from a woman aged 25 to 39 in good health and CMV-seronegative. The CDR3 region has the DNA TGCGCCAGCAGCCAAGCCCCCCCGGGCCGAACTAGAGACTATGGCTACACCTTC. Protein product: CASSQAPPGRTRDYGYTF.